Each of the 4 T cell receptor beta chains below was sequenced from the same sample in a study of cytomegalovirus exposure and HLA in healthy donors. Researchers ran the PCR with 60 Vbeta and 13 Jbeta primers. The data were produced by immunoSEQ multiplex PCR, yet TCRdb's version contains in-frame clones alone and is incomplete. The profile shows around 280,000 clones, around nine tenths of them singletons. The sequenced sample consisted of PBMCs. All receptors derive from a woman under 30 in good health and CMV-seronegative.

This clone was observed a single time. CDR3 sequence: CASSEWGTYYGYTF. The CDR3 region has the DNA TGTGCCAGCAGTGAATGGGGGACTTACTATGGCTACACCTTC. V is TRBV6-1 and J is TRBJ1-2; tentative D call: TRBD1 (5 bases). Trimming cost V 2 bases and J 3 bases, with 10 bases left between them. The germline gives CDR1 MNHNS, CDR2 SASEGT. The CDR3 has 14 residues.

This sequence joins TRBV5-8 and TRBJ2-1, with D unclear. The ends were cut back, 6 bases at V and 6 bases at J, with 7 bases in the middle. The CDR3 runs to 11 residues. Germline CDR1 and CDR2: SGHTS and YDEGEE. The CDR3 DNA reads as TGTGCCAGCACCTGGGCCAATGAGCAGTTCTTC. The encoded protein is CASTWANEQFF.

This clone was counted between two and nine times. The J gene is TRBJ1-1, the V gene TRBV29-1; D is undetermined. Deletions cut 7 bases from V and 1 base from J, with 22 bases between. This CDR3 region has 16 residues. CDR1 and CDR2 (germline): SQVTM, ANQGSEA. CDR3: CSAQVGRTGKNTEAFF. As DNA, the CDR3 is TGCAGCGCCCAAGTAGGACGAACCGGGAAGAACACTGAAGCTTTCTTT.

Concerning this clone itself: One junction end does not reproduce the germline sequence, and a read error may be involved. Additional DNA sequences in this sample encode the identical CDR3. J is TRBJ2-6 and V is TRBV19, with 8 nucleotides matching TRBD1. Germline loops: CDR1 LNHDA, CDR2 SQIVND (reference sequence). This CDR3 has 15 amino acids. CDR3 in amino acids: CASTLDRAGANVLTF. The DNA for the CDR3 is TGTGCCAGTACCCTGGACAGGGCTGGGGCCAACGTCCTGACCTTC.